A single sample is the source of the 17 T cell receptor beta chains below, sequenced in a study of blood T cell repertoires in COVID-19. Assay: immunoSEQ multiplex PCR; the TCRdb copy retains only in-frame clones and omits some. The sample records fewer than 40,000 clones, over 75% being singletons. Sequenced: peripheral blood. These receptors all come from a man aged 60-69 years with acute or convalescent COVID-19.

There are a few counts of this clone. The rearrangement joins TRBV4-3 to TRBJ2-7; 7 bases fit TRBD2. Germline V lookup: CDR1 LGHNA, CDR2 YSLEER. CDR3 length: 14 residues. The ends lost 3 bases at V and 3 bases at J; junction bases unmatched: 5. The CDR3 loop reads CASSQLPGGYEQYF. CDR3 coding DNA: TGCGCCAGCAGCCAGCTCCCGGGGGGCTACGAGCAGTACTTC.

There are a few counts of this clone. The CDR3 sequence is CASSPDRVQRWYF. CDR3 nucleotides: TGTGCCAGCAGCCCCGACAGGGTGCAAAGGTGGTATTTT. This rearrangement joins TRBV11-2 to TRBJ2-3; 7 bases map to TRBD1. V dropped 5 bases and J dropped 14; count of bases not matched to a gene: 13. The germline V gene has CDR1 SGHAT and CDR2 FQNNGV. The CDR3 has 13 amino acids. Filled out from reference TRBV11-2 and TRBJ2-3, the complete variable domain reads EAGVAQSPRYKIIEKRQSVAFWCNPISGHATLYWYQQILGQGPKLLIQFQNNGVVDDSQLPKDRFSAERLKGVDSTLKIQPAKLEDSAVYLCASSPDRVQRWYFGPGTRLTVL.

The chain uses TRBV2 and TRBJ2-5; D possibly corresponds to TRBD2 (5 bases). CDR1 and CDR2 from the germline V gene are SNHLY and FYNNEI. Trimming removed 5 bases from V and 2 bases from J, with 9 bases in between. The CDR3 spans 13 residues. The CDR3 loop is CASSRELQETQYF. The CDR3 DNA reads TGTGCCAGCAGTCGGGAATTACAAGAGACCCAGTACTTC.

This clone was detected only a few times. J is TRBJ1-3 and V is TRBV28; TRBD1 matches at 8 bases. The J segment lost 3 bases and the V segment lost 5 bases, leaving 6 bases of the junction unmatched. From germline, CDR1 is MDHEN and CDR2 SYDVKM. This CDR3 region has 15 residues. The CDR3 protein is CASSQNRGGGNTIYF. As DNA, the CDR3 is TGTGCCAGCAGTCAAAACAGGGGGGGTGGAAACACCATATATTTT.

This chain joins TRBV29-1 and TRBJ1-6; D may be TRBD1 (5 bases). CDR1 is SQVTM and CDR2 is ANQGSEA in the germline V gene. Trimming stripped 8 bases from V and 9 bases from J, with 20 bases between. This CDR3 contains 14 residues. The CDR3 nucleotides are TGCAGCTTCTCTTTTGGGGGGATGGGTTCACCCCTCCACTTT. It is translated as CSFSFGGMGSPLHF.

The chain couples TRBV20-1 to TRBJ2-5; 7 bases agree with TRBD2. V lost 3 bases, J lost 2 bases, and 15 bases stayed unmatched. This CDR3 has 17 amino acids. Germline CDR1 reads DFQATT; CDR2 reads SNEGSKA (reference sequence). The CDR3 region is CSASYLFGLAAQETQYF. For the CDR3, the DNA is TGCAGTGCTAGTTATCTTTTTGGTCTAGCGGCGCAAGAGACCCAGTACTTC.

V usage is TRBV18 and J usage is TRBJ2-7; 12 bases align to TRBD2. Germline V lookup: CDR1 KGHSH, CDR2 LQKENI. Unmatched junction bases numbered 2, after V lost 2 bases and J lost 12 bases. The CDR3 extends over 12 amino acids. CDR3 sequence: CASSPGLAGLYF. CDR3 in DNA: TGTGCCAGCTCACCAGGACTAGCGGGACTGTACTTC.

V is TRBV18 and J is TRBJ2-7; 10 bases are a match to TRBD1. Germline values: CDR1 KGHSH, CDR2 LQKENI. The V segment lost 5 bases and the J segment 2 bases; nucleotides outside the gene matches: 6. This CDR3 is 15 amino acids long. In DNA, the CDR3 is TGTGCCAGCTCAACTACCGGGACAGGGGCCTACGAGCAGTACTTC. As protein: CASSTTGTGAYEQYF.

This sequence joins TRBV7-9 and TRBJ1-2; D not resolved. Trimming removed 2 bases from V and 8 bases from J, with 6 bases in between. Germline-derived CDR1 and CDR2 are SEHNR and FQNEAQ (reference sequence). The length of the CDR3 is 11 residues. CDR3 sequence (DNA): TGTGCCAGCAGCTTATTCAGGGGCTACACCTTC. It encodes CASSLFRGYTF.

This clone appeared a few times. The genes are TRBV18 and TRBJ1-5; 7 bases align to TRBD1. Germline-derived CDR1 and CDR2 are KGHSH and LQKENI. CDR3 length equals 15 residues. The ends lost 3 bases at V and 3 bases at J; junction bases unmatched: 5. The CDR3 region is CASSPGQDNNQPQHF. CDR3 DNA: TGTGCCAGCTCACCCGGACAGGATAACAATCAGCCCCAGCATTTT.

The rearrangement links TRBV28 to TRBJ2-3; 8 bases are shared with TRBD2. Germline lookup yields CDR1 MDHEN and CDR2 SYDVKM. There are 14 residues in the CDR3. With V trimmed by 2 bases and J by 6 bases, 4 bases remained unmatched. The CDR3 here is CASSLAGGQDTQYF. The CDR3 nucleotides are TGTGCCAGCAGTTTAGCGGGAGGTCAGGATACGCAGTATTTT.

The chain links TRBV28 to TRBJ2-5; D uncertain. Germline CDR1 and CDR2: MDHEN and SYDVKM. Trimming shortened V by 5 bases and J by 2 bases, and 21 bases separated the two germline ends. This CDR3 contains 17 residues. In DNA, the CDR3 is TGTGCCAGCAGTACACACCTGGATACTCTAGTACAAGAGACCCAGTACTTC. Translating gives CASSTHLDTLVQETQYF.

Remarks on this clone: Germline is not matched at one junction end, which may reflect a read error. The rearrangement uses TRBV5-1 and TRBJ1-1, with D possibly being TRBD1 (5 bases). The germline V gene encodes CDR1 SGHRS and CDR2 YFSETQ. The CDR3 sequence is 16 residues long. CDR3: CASSLVPGGLNTEAFF. CDR3 in DNA: TGCGCCAGCAGTTTGGTCCCGGGGGGTCTCAACACTGAAGCTTTCTTT.

The V call is TRBV9, the J call TRBJ2-7, with 7 bases lining up with TRBD1. The CDR3 extends over 15 amino acids. V lost 4 bases to trimming and J lost 6 bases; unmatched junction nucleotides: 13. Germline V gene data show CDR1 as SGDLS and CDR2 as YYNGEE. The CDR3 sequence is CASSLRGQEWGEQYF. CDR3 in DNA: TGTGCCAGCAGCCTACGCGGACAGGAATGGGGCGAGCAGTACTTC.

This chain links TRBV19 with TRBJ2-4, with a possible D match to TRBD2 (5 bases). This CDR3 spans 16 amino acids. V was pared by 6 bases and J by 3 bases, with 18 bases between. Germline V gives CDR1 LNHDA, CDR2 SQIVND (reference sequence). The CDR3 loop reads CASSQWEIPGKNIQYF. CDR3 DNA sequence: TGTGCCAGTAGCCAATGGGAGATCCCTGGCAAAAACATTCAGTACTTC.

This clone was found once. This sequence joins TRBV12-3 or TRBV12-4 and TRBJ1-2, with D perhaps TRBD1 (5 bases). V gave up 5 bases and J gave up 4 bases, with 11 bases separating them. This CDR3 region has 13 residues. As DNA, the CDR3 is TGTGCCAGCAGTGGACGGACACTCTATGGCTACACCTTC. It translates to CASSGRTLYGYTF.

In nucleotides, the CDR3 is TGCGCCAGCAGCGAGGCTAAAACCTACACAGATACGCAGTATTTT. Amino acid sequence: CASSEAKTYTDTQYF. The genes are TRBV4-1 and TRBJ2-3, with D hard to call. This CDR3 is built from 15 residues. Germline V gene lookup returns CDR1 MGHRA and CDR2 YSYEKL. Between the trimmed V and J ends, which lost 5 bases and 2 bases, there was a span of 14 bases.